The T cell receptor (beta chain) under discussion was sequenced for a study of cytotoxic CD8 clonotypes in ibrutinib-treated CLL. The data were produced by immunoSEQ multiplex PCR, yet TCRdb's version contains in-frame clones alone and is incomplete. The sample holds tens of thousands of clones, 68% seen once. Regarding the study as a whole: Increased clonality at ibrutinib response gave way to a return toward baseline at progression.

The germline CDR1 and CDR2 sequences are SGHNT and YYREEE (reference sequence). J gave up 5 bases and V 3 bases, and 9 bases lay outside the gene matches. This CDR3 has 16 residues. Concerning this clone: The antigen is unknown.

The sequence came from a human donor with chronic lymphocytic leukemia. This sequence joins TRBV5-4 and TRBJ2-3; the match to TRBD2 covers 10 bases. The source was PBMCs, collected after 24 months of ibrutinib treatment. CDR3 loop: CASSWGRSGGGDTQYF. The CDR3 region has the DNA TGTGCCAGCAGCTGGGGCCGAAGCGGGGGGGGAGATACGCAGTATTTT.